The present TCR beta chain was sequenced within a study of T cells in Graves' hyperthyroidism and ophthalmopathy. Germline V CDR1 and CDR2: MNHEY, SMNVEV (reference sequence). The CDR3 has 13 amino acids. V was clipped by 4 bases and J by 3 bases, with 9 bases between them. Regions amplified from RNA transcripts were the TCR beta CDR3 regions. A first-round RT-PCR of the TCR CDR3 used the HTBI primer set. TCRdb itself ran the multiplex PCR reads through MiXCR, one entry per CDR3 protein. The sample contains around 580,000 distinct CDR3 sequences, around 15% of which appear only once. This clonotype was seen many times.

V and J are TRBV27 and TRBJ1-1; maybe TRBD1 (5 bases). The receptor was derived from a woman younger than 35 with Graves' hyperthyroidism. The sequencing sample was made of blood. The CDR3 loop is CASSWGRDTEAFF. CDR3 DNA: TGTGCCAGCAGTTGGGGGAGGGACACTGAAGCTTTCTTT.